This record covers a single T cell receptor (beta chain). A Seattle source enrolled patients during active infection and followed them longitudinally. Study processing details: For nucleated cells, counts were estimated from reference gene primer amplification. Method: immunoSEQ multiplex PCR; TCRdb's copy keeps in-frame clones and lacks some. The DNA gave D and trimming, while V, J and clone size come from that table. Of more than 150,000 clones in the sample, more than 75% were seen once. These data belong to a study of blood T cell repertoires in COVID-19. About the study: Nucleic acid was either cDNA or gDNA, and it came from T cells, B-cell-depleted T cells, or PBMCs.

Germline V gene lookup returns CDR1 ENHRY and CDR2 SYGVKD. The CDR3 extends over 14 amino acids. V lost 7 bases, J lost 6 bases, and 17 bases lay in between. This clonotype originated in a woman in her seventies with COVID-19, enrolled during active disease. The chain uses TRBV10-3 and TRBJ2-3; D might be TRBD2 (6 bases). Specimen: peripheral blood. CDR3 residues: CAITGGTSGDTQYF. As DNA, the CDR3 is TGTGCCATCACCGGAGGGACCTCAGGGGATACGCAGTATTTT.